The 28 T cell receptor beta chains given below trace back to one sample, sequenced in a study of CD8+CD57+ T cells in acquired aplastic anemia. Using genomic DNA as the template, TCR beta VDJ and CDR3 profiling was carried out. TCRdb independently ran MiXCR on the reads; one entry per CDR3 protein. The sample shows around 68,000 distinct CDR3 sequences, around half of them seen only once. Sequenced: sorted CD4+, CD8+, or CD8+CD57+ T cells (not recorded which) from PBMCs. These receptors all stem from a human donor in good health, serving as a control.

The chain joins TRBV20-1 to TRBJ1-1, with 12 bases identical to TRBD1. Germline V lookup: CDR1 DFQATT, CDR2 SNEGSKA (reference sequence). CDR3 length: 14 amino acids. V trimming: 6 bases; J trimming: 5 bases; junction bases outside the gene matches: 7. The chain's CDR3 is CSAWDRGLRTEAFF. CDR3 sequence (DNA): TGCAGTGCCTGGGACAGGGGGCTACGAACTGAAGCTTTCTTT.

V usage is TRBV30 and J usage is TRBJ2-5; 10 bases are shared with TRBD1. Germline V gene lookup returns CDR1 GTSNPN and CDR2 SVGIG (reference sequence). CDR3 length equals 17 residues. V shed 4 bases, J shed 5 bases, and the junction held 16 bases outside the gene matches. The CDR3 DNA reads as TGTGCCTGGACCACGACAGGGGGCGACCAACTGGGGGAGACCCAGTACTTC. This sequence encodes CAWTTTGGDQLGETQYF.

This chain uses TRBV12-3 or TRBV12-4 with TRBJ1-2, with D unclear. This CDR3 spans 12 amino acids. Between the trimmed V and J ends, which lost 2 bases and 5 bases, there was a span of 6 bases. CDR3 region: CASSLQGYGYTF. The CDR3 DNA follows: TGTGCCAGCAGTTTACAAGGGTATGGCTACACCTTC.

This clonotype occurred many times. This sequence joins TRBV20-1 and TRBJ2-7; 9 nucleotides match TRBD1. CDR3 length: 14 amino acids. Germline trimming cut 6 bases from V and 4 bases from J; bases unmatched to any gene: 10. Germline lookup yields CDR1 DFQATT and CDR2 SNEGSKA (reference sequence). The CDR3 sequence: CSARPGQGGYEQYF. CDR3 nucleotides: TGCAGTGCGAGGCCGGGACAGGGAGGGTACGAGCAGTACTTC.

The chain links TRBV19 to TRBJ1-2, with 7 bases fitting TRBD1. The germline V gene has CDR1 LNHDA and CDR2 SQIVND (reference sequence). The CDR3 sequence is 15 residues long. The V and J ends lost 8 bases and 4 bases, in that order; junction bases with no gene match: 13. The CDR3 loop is CASSVTQGISYGYTF. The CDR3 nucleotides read TGTGCCAGTTCAGTAACACAGGGGATTAGCTATGGCTACACCTTC.

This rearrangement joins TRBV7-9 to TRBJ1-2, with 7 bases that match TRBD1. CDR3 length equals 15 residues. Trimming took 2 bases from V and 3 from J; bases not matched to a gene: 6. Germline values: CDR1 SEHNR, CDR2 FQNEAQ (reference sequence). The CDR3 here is CASSLILGTDYGYTF. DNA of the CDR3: TGTGCCAGCAGCTTAATACTCGGGACAGACTATGGCTACACCTTC.

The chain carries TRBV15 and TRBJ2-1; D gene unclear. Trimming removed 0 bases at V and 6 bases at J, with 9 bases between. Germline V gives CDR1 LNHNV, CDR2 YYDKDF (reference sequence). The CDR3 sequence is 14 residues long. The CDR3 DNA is TGTGCCACCAGCAGAGATATAGGACCCAATGAGCAGTTCTTC. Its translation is CATSRDIGPNEQFF.

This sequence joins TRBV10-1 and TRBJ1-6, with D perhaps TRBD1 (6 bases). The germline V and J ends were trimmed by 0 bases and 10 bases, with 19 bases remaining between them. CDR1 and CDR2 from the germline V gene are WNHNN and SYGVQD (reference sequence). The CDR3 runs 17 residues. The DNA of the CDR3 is TGCGCCAGCAGTGAGTCGATGGGGGGGCAGGCCCGGTCACCCCTCCACTTT. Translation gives CASSESMGGQARSPLHF.

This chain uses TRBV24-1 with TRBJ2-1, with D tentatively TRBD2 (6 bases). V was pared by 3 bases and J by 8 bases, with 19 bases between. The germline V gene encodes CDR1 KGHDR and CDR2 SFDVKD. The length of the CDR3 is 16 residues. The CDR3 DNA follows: TGTGCCACCAGTGATCCCTGGGCGGGACTGATAGATGAGCAGTTCTTC. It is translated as CATSDPWAGLIDEQFF.

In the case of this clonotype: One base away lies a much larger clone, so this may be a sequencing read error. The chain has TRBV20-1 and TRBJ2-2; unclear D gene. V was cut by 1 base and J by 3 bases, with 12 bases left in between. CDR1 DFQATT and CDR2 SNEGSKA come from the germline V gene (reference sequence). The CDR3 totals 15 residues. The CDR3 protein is CSARGEKGDTGELFF. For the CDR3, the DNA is TGCAGTGCTAGAGGGGAAAAGGGCGACACCGGGGAGCTGTTTTTT.

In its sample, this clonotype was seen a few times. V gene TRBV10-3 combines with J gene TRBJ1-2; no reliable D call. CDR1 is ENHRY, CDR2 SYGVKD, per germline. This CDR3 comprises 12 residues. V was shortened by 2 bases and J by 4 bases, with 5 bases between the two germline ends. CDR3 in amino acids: CAISEASYGYTF. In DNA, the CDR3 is TGTGCCATCAGTGAGGCCTCCTATGGCTACACCTTC.

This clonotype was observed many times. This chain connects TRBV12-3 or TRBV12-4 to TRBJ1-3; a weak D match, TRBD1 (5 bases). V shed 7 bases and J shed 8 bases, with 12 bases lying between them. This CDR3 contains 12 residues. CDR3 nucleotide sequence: TGTGCCAGCAACGGGGCCTTGGACACCATATATTTT. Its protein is CASNGALDTIYF.

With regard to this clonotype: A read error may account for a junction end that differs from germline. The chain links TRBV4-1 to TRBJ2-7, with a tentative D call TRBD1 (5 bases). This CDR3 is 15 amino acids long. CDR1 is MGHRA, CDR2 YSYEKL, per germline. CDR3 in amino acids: CASGQIIDSLYEQYF. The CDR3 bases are TGCGCCAGCGGCCAAATAATCGACAGCTTATACGAGCAGTACTTC.

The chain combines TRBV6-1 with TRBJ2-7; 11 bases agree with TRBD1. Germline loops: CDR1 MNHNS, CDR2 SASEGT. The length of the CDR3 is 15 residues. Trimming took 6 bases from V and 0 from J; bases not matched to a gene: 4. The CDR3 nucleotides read TGTGCCAGCAGGGAGGGGACAGGGGGCTCCTACGAGCAGTACTTC. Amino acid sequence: CASREGTGGSYEQYF.

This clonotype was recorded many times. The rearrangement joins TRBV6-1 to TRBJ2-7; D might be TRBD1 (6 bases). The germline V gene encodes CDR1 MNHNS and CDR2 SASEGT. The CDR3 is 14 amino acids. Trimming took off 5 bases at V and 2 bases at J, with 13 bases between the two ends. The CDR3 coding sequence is TGTGCCAGCAGTACAGGGATTGGGGCCTACGAGCAGTACTTC. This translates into CASSTGIGAYEQYF.

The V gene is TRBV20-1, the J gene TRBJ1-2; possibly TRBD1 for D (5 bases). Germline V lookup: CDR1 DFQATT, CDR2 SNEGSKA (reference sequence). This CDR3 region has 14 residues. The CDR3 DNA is TGCAGCCTCAGAGGGGTGGGGCGCAACTATGGCTACACCTTC. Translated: CSLRGVGRNYGYTF.

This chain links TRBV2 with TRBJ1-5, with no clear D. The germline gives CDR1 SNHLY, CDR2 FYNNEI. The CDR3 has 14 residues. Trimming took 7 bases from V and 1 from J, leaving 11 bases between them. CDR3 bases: TGTGCCAGCAAGAGGGTAATGAGCAATCAGCCCCAGCATTTT. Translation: CASKRVMSNQPQHF.

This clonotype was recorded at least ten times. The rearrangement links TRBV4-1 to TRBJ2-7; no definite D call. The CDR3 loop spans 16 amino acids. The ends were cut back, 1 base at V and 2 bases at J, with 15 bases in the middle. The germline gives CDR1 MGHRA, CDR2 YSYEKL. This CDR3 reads CASSQAVGQAPYEQYF. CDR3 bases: TGCGCCAGCAGCCAAGCGGTCGGGCAGGCACCCTACGAGCAGTACTTC.

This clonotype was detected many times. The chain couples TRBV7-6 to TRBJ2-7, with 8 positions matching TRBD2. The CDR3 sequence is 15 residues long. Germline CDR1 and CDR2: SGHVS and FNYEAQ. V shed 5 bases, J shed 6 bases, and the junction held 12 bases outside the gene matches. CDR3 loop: CASSALGGSGGEQYF. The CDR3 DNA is TGTGCCAGCAGCGCACTAGGCGGGAGCGGGGGCGAGCAGTACTTC.

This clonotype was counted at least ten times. CDR3: CSASSSMDAGGQPDTQYF. DNA for the CDR3: TGCAGTGCTAGTTCGTCTATGGATGCGGGGGGGCAGCCAGATACGCAGTATTTT. This sequence joins TRBV20-1 and TRBJ2-3; 9 positions agree with TRBD2. J lost 4 bases, V lost 3 bases, and 17 bases had no gene match. CDR3 length equals 18 residues. From germline, CDR1 is DFQATT and CDR2 SNEGSKA (reference sequence).

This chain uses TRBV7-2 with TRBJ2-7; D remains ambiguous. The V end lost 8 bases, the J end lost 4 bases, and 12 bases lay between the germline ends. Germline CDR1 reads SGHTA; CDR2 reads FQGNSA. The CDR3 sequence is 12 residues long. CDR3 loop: CASLMMGYEQYF. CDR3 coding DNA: TGTGCCAGCCTAATGATGGGTTACGAGCAGTACTTC.

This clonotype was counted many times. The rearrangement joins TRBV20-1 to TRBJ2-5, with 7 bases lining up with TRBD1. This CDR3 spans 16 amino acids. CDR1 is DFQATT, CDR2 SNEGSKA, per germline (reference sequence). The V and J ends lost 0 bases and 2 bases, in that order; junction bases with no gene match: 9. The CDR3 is CSARDKSGRGQETQYF. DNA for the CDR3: TGCAGTGCTAGAGATAAGTCCGGCAGGGGGCAAGAGACCCAGTACTTC.

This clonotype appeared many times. The CDR3 is CASSTLFRKNTEAFF. In DNA, the CDR3 is TGTGCCAGTAGTACCCTCTTTAGAAAGAACACTGAAGCTTTCTTT. V usage is TRBV19 and J usage is TRBJ1-1, with D unresolved. The V end lost 4 bases, the J end lost 1 base, and 13 bases lay between the germline ends. The CDR3 is made up of 15 amino acids. In germline, CDR1 is LNHDA, CDR2 SQIVND (reference sequence).

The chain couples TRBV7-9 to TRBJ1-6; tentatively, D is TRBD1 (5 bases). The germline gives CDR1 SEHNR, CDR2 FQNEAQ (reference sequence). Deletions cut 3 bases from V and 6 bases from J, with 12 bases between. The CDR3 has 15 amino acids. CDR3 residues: CASSLGGRSNSPLHF. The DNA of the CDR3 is TGTGCCAGCAGCTTGGGGGGTAGGTCTAATTCACCCCTCCACTTT.

For the CDR3, the DNA is TGTGCCAGTAGTATCGAGGACAGACCCTATGGCTACACCTTC. This encodes CASSIEDRPYGYTF. The chain employs TRBV19 and TRBJ1-2, with a weak D call TRBD1 (6 bases). From germline, CDR1 is LNHDA and CDR2 SQIVND (reference sequence). V lost 3 bases and J lost 4, with 12 bases in between. This CDR3 is 14 amino acids long.

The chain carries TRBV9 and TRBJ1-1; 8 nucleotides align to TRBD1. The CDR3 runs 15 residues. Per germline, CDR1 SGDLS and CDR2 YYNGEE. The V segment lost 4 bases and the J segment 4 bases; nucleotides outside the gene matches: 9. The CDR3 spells CASSFTDRASTEAFF. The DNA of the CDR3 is TGTGCCAGCAGCTTCACGGACAGGGCGAGCACTGAAGCTTTCTTT.

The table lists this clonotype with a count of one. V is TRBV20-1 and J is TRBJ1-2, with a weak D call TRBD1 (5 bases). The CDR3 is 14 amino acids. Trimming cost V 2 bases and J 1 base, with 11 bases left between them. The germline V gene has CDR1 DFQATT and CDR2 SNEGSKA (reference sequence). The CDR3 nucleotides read TGCAGTGCTAGAATGGGGGTTAATAACTATGGCTACACCTTC. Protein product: CSARMGVNNYGYTF.

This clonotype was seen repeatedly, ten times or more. CDR3 nucleotides: TGTGCCAGCAGCTTAGTAGGGGGACAGGCTTCGAACACTGAAGCTTTCTTT. Its translation is CASSLVGGQASNTEAFF. The chain uses TRBV7-9 and TRBJ1-1; 8 positions match TRBD1. Trimming removed 1 base from V and 1 base from J; junction bases left unmatched: 8. This CDR3 has 17 residues. From germline, CDR1 is SEHNR and CDR2 FQNEAQ (reference sequence).